This record covers a single T cell receptor (beta chain). The source of the sample is a study of blood T cell repertoires in COVID-19. Background on the study: PBMCs, B-cell-depleted T cells, or T cells provided the cDNA or gDNA that made up the material.

Authors' methods: Estimation of nucleated cell counts was performed using reference gene primer amplification. Here immunoSEQ multiplex PCR was the method, and the copy in TCRdb shows in-frame clones only, minus some. The V and J calls and clone size are taken from that table; D and trimming were inferred from the DNA. The sample gives around 99,000 clones, roughly 84% of which show up once; over 4% is in the top ten. Germline V lookup: CDR1 MNHEY, CDR2 SVGAGI. V was trimmed by 0 bases and J by 1 base, leaving 7 bases between them. The CDR3 spans 16 residues. The V call is TRBV6-5, the J call TRBJ2-6; the D is unclear. The sequence was collected from a human donor in a cohort sampled during active COVID-19. The sample consisted of peripheral blood. The CDR3 region has the DNA TGTGCCAGCAGTTACTCATTTAGTTCTGGGGCCAACGTCCTGACTTTC. It encodes CASSYSFSSGANVLTF.